Given below is one T cell receptor (beta chain) in context. The data derive from a study of blood T cell repertoires in COVID-19. Turning to the study itself: The United States, Italy and Spain supplied acute and convalescent COVID-19 samples. PBMCs, B-cell-depleted T cells, or T cells were the source of the cDNA or gDNA that made up the material.

Assay: immunoSEQ multiplex PCR; the TCRdb copy retains only in-frame clones and omits some. The sample has fewer than 200,000 clones, over 85% seen once. Trimming shortened V by 4 bases and J by 3 bases, and 12 bases separated the two germline ends. Germline V gives CDR1 LGHDT, CDR2 YNNKEL (reference sequence). This CDR3 spans 14 amino acids. The clonotype comes from a woman between 50 and 59 years old with acute or convalescent COVID-19. Sequencing used peripheral blood. The rearrangement joins TRBV3-1 (or the pseudogene TRBV3-2) to TRBJ1-1; no clear D. The CDR3 coding sequence is TGTGCCAGCAGCCGAGCGAGAGTGGACACTGAAGCTTTCTTT. Translated: CASSRARVDTEAFF.